The 31 T cell receptor beta chains listed next were all sequenced from one sample in a study of T cell clonotyping in hematopoietic cell transplantation. Libraries were prepared by immunoSEQ multiplex PCR; TCRdb keeps only in-frame clonotypes and omits some of them. Of about 38,000 clones listed, 85% to 95% are singletons. The time point is: recipient sample about 28 days before transplant, after cytoreduction. Sequences were derived from peripheral blood mononuclear cells, sampled before stem cell transplant. The receptors originated from a man in his forties or fifties with chronic myeloid leukemia. Some clones in this sample may be carry-over from other donors' samples.

V gene TRBV15 combines with J gene TRBJ1-5; possible D gene TRBD1, 5 bases. CDR1 is LNHNV, CDR2 YYDKDF, per germline (reference sequence). The ends were cut back, 4 bases at V and 4 bases at J, with 20 bases in the middle. This CDR3 is 17 amino acids long. The CDR3 here is CATSIGPRQRLNQPQHF. CDR3 sequence (DNA): TGTGCCACCAGCATCGGCCCCCGACAGCGGCTGAATCAGCCCCAGCATTTT.

This clone is classed as medium-sized. The rearrangement links TRBV6-1 to TRBJ1-1, with TRBD1 as a possible D gene (5 bases). The CDR3 consists of 14 residues. The V and J ends lost 4 bases and 5 bases respectively, with 14 bases between them. Germline V gene sequence: CDR1 MNHNS, CDR2 SASEGT. This CDR3 is CASSAGTEGTEAFF. The CDR3 DNA reads TGTGCCAGCAGTGCCGGGACGGAGGGGACTGAAGCTTTCTTT.

V and J are TRBV11-1 and TRBJ2-3; weak D call: TRBD2 (6 bases). This CDR3 contains 15 residues. Germline V gene data show CDR1 as SGHAT and CDR2 as FQDESV (reference sequence). V was pared by 2 bases and J by 3 bases, with 12 bases between. For the CDR3, the DNA is TGTGCCAGCAGCTTAAGTGGGACTGTTACAGATACGCAGTATTTT. Its translation is CASSLSGTVTDTQYF.

This sequence joins TRBV5-6 and TRBJ1-1, with no clear D. Germline CDR1 SGHDT, CDR2 YYEEEE. The CDR3 length is 13 residues. The V end lost 0 bases, the J end lost 5 bases, and 8 bases lay between the germline ends. The CDR3: CASSLGFGTEAFF. CDR3 nucleotides: TGTGCCAGCAGCTTGGGGTTCGGGACTGAAGCTTTCTTT. Full variable domain (rest looked up from reference TRBV5-6 and TRBJ1-1): DAGVTQSPTHLIKTRGQQVTLRCSPKSGHDTVSWYQQALGQGPQFIFQYYEEEERQRGNFPDRFSGHQFPNYSSELNVNALLLGDSALYLCASSLGFGTEAFFGQGTRLTVV.

V gene TRBV6-5 combines with J gene TRBJ2-7; 11 bases fit TRBD2. Trimming took 5 bases from V and 3 from J; bases not matched to a gene: 6. The CDR3 totals 15 residues. Germline CDR1 reads MNHEY; CDR2 reads SVGAGI. The CDR3 coding sequence is TGTGCCAGCAGTCGGGGACTAGCGGAGCACTACGAGCAGTACTTC. This sequence encodes CASSRGLAEHYEQYF.

This chain links TRBV6-5 with TRBJ1-2; TRBD1 matches 8 bases. The V gene end was trimmed by 2 bases and the J gene end by 4 bases; junction bases not matched to a gene: 6. The length of the CDR3 is 15 residues. Germline assignment: CDR1 MNHEY and CDR2 SVGAGI. This CDR3 reads CASSYDGQGAYGYTF. The CDR3 DNA follows: TGTGCCAGCAGTTACGATGGACAGGGAGCCTATGGCTACACCTTC.

This chain connects TRBV27 to TRBJ1-6; TRBD1 aligns across 7 bases. Germline trimming cut 7 bases from V and 8 bases from J; bases unmatched to any gene: 2. Germline CDR1 and CDR2: MNHEY and SMNVEV (reference sequence). The CDR3 length is 12 residues. The CDR3 reads CASKTGYSPLHF. Here the CDR3 DNA reads TGTGCCAGCAAGACAGGGTATTCACCCCTCCACTTT.

The V call is TRBV14, the J call TRBJ2-7; the match to TRBD1 covers 7 bases. This CDR3 has 13 amino acids. V was pared by 7 bases and J by 6 bases, with 9 bases of the junction left unmatched. The germline CDR1 and CDR2 sequences are SGHDN and FVKESK. The CDR3 here is CASTRTGESEQYF. The CDR3 region has the DNA TGTGCCAGCACCAGAACAGGGGAAAGCGAGCAGTACTTC. The variable domain in full, completed from reference TRBV14 and TRBJ2-7, reads EAGVTQFPSHSVIEKGQTVTLRCDPISGHDNLYWYRRVMGKEIKFLLHFVKESKQDESGMPNNRFLAERTGGTYSTLKVQPAELEDSGVYFCASTRTGESEQYFGPGTRLTVT.

The chain couples TRBV28 to TRBJ2-2, with TRBD2 identical over 8 bases. Germline CDR1 and CDR2: MDHEN and SYDVKM. V was clipped by 3 bases and J by 0 bases; unmatched bases: 0. The CDR3 runs 15 residues. The CDR3 is CASSFGGANTGELFF. CDR3 DNA: TGTGCCAGCAGTTTCGGGGGGGCGAACACCGGGGAGCTGTTTTTT.

V is TRBV7-3 and J is TRBJ1-1; D gene ambiguous. Per germline, CDR1 SGHTA and CDR2 FQGTGA. There are 13 residues in the CDR3. V dropped 3 bases and J dropped 1 base, with 6 bases sitting between them. CDR3 sequence: CASSFSRNTEAFF. In nucleotides, the CDR3 is TGTGCCAGCAGCTTCTCAAGGAACACTGAAGCTTTCTTT.

The chain joins TRBV6-1 to TRBJ1-2, with D tentatively TRBD1 (5 bases). Germline assignment: CDR1 MNHNS and CDR2 SASEGT. With 6 bases removed from V and 5 bases from J, the gap between germline ends came to 13 bases. The CDR3 covers 13 residues. CDR3 DNA: TGTGCCAGCAGCCGGGACCGAGTTTATGGCTACACCTTC. This codes for CASSRDRVYGYTF.

The rearrangement joins TRBV7-3 to TRBJ1-2, with 7 positions matching TRBD1. Per germline, CDR1 SGHTA and CDR2 FQGTGA. With 5 bases clipped from V and 4 bases from J, the junction kept 7 bases outside the gene matches. The CDR3 covers 14 residues. CDR3 sequence: CASSPEGAGYGYTF. The CDR3 nucleotides are TGTGCCAGCAGCCCCGAGGGGGCAGGCTATGGCTACACCTTC.

The chain joins TRBV2 to TRBJ1-2; D not resolved. This CDR3 spans 14 amino acids. Per the germline V gene, CDR1 is SNHLY and CDR2 is FYNNEI. V gave up 6 bases and J gave up 3 bases, with 14 bases separating them. The CDR3 here is CASSSTWVDYGYTF. CDR3 DNA sequence: TGTGCCAGCAGCTCGACCTGGGTGGACTATGGCTACACCTTC.

The chain is built from TRBV7-2 and TRBJ2-5; D is perhaps TRBD1 (6 bases). There are 15 residues in the CDR3. V was cut by 1 base and J by 2 bases, with 11 bases left in between. Germline CDR1 SGHTA, CDR2 FQGNSA. CDR3 DNA: TGTGCCAGCAGCTTAGACTTCGGACAGCAAGAGACCCAGTACTTC. Translating gives CASSLDFGQQETQYF.

The V gene is TRBV4-1, the J gene TRBJ1-6; no firm D call. Germline values: CDR1 MGHRA, CDR2 YSYEKL. The CDR3 sequence is 14 residues long. Trimming removed 1 base from V and 6 bases from J, with 7 bases in between. The CDR3 here is CASSQGAGNSPLHF. The CDR3, as DNA: TGCGCCAGCAGCCAAGGGGCGGGTAATTCACCCCTCCACTTT.

This chain connects TRBV5-8 to TRBJ2-3, with 9 bases fitting TRBD1. The J segment lost 1 base and the V segment lost 4 bases, leaving 4 bases of the junction unmatched. This CDR3 contains 15 residues. Germline V gene data show CDR1 as SGHTS and CDR2 as YDEGEE. The DNA for the CDR3 is TGTGCCAGCAGCGGGACAGGGAGGGGCACAGATACGCAGTATTTT. This encodes CASSGTGRGTDTQYF.

This chain links TRBV28 with TRBJ1-1, with unresolved D. Trimming cost V 5 bases and J 10 bases, with 20 bases left between them. This CDR3 spans 14 amino acids. Germline loops: CDR1 MDHEN, CDR2 SYDVKM. The CDR3 coding sequence is TGTGCCAGCAGTCCGCGGGCCGACTATTTGGGAGCTTTCTTT. Translated, it gives CASSPRADYLGAFF.

The rearrangement uses TRBV11-2 and TRBJ1-1; D may be TRBD1 (5 bases). CDR1 is SGHAT, CDR2 FQNNGV, per germline. This CDR3 has 15 residues. Trimming removed 5 bases at V and 1 base at J, with 14 bases between. CDR3 protein: CASSRTGPTNTEAFF. The CDR3 DNA sequence: TGTGCCAGCAGCCGGACGGGACCGACGAACACTGAAGCTTTCTTT.

This clone was counted once. V usage is TRBV4-1 and J usage is TRBJ2-1, with D perhaps matching TRBD1 or TRBD2 (6 bases each). The CDR3 is 15 residues long. Trimming shortened V by 2 bases and J by 1 base, and 9 bases separated the two germline ends. Germline V gene lookup returns CDR1 MGHRA and CDR2 YSYEKL. The CDR3 sequence is CASSQQGTSYNEQFF. DNA of the CDR3: TGCGCCAGCAGCCAACAGGGGACTTCCTACAATGAGCAGTTCTTC.

This clone is a singleton in its sample. This chain joins TRBV2 and TRBJ1-2, with no clear D. Germline V CDR1 and CDR2: SNHLY, FYNNEI. Deletions cut 5 bases from V and 3 bases from J, with 19 bases between. This CDR3 contains 16 residues. CDR3: CASSSQFFDRYYGYTF. In DNA form, the CDR3 reads TGTGCCAGCAGTTCCCAGTTCTTCGATCGCTACTATGGCTACACCTTC.

V is TRBV5-1 and J is TRBJ1-1; D is unclear. Germline V lookup: CDR1 SGHRS, CDR2 YFSETQ. With 4 bases removed from V and 1 base from J, the gap between germline ends came to 11 bases. This CDR3 comprises 14 residues. CDR3 DNA sequence: TGCGCCAGCAGCATGGACGGTCCGAACACTGAAGCTTTCTTT. Its translation is CASSMDGPNTEAFF.

As DNA, the CDR3 is TGTGCCAGTAGTATAGTCCTCGTCGGACCAACTGATCTGGGGAAATATGGCTACACCTTC. Amino acid sequence: CASSIVLVGPTDLGKYGYTF. The chain links TRBV19 to TRBJ1-2; D gene unclear. The CDR3 is 20 residues long. Germline-derived CDR1 and CDR2 are LNHDA and SQIVND (reference sequence). V lost 1 base to trimming and J lost 5 bases, with 29 bases between them.

The V and J genes are TRBV7-2 and TRBJ1-2; a weak D match, TRBD1 (5 bases). CDR1 is SGHTA, CDR2 FQGNSA, per germline. CDR3 size: 14 residues. With 1 base removed from V and 3 bases from J, the gap between germline ends came to 9 bases. This CDR3 is CASSLETRDYGYTF. CDR3 in DNA: TGTGCCAGCAGCTTAGAAACCAGGGACTATGGCTACACCTTC.

This clone showed up just a few times. This rearrangement joins TRBV5-5 to TRBJ1-1; 11 nucleotides line up with TRBD1. The junction had 1 base not matched to a gene; V was cut back by 0 bases and J by 0 bases. The CDR3 has 16 residues. Looked up from germline, CDR1 is SGHKS and CDR2 is YYEKEE (reference sequence). CDR3 bases: TGTGCCAGCAGCTTGGGGGACAGGGGGATGAACACTGAAGCTTTCTTT. Protein product: CASSLGDRGMNTEAFF. Full variable domain (missing parts from reference TRBV5-5 and TRBJ1-1): DAGVTQSPTHLIKTRGQQVTLRCSPISGHKSVSWYQQVLGQGPQFIFQYYEKEERGRGNFPDRFSARQFPNYSSELNVNALLLGDSALYLCASSLGDRGMNTEAFFGQGTRLTVV.

This rearrangement joins TRBV7-6 to TRBJ2-1, with D perhaps TRBD2 (5 bases). Per germline, CDR1 SGHVS and CDR2 FNYEAQ. This CDR3 comprises 16 residues. Between the trimmed V and J ends, which lost 2 bases and 6 bases, there was a span of 17 bases. CDR3 coding DNA: TGTGCCAGCAGCTTAACCGGGAATCTACGGATCAATGAGCAGTTCTTC. The encoded protein is CASSLTGNLRINEQFF. The whole variable domain, remainder taken from reference TRBV7-6 and TRBJ2-1, is GAGVSQSPRYKVTKRGQDVALRCDPISGHVSLYWYRQALGQGPEFLTYFNYEAQQDKSGLPNDRFSAERPEGSISTLTIQRTEQRDSAMYRCASSLTGNLRINEQFFGPGTRLTVL.

This clone was seen just once. V is TRBV7-2 and J is TRBJ2-5, with D tentatively TRBD2 (6 bases). Germline V gives CDR1 SGHTA, CDR2 FQGNSA. The CDR3 sequence is 16 residues long. The ends were cut back, 5 bases at V and 2 bases at J, with 18 bases in the middle. In DNA, the CDR3 is TGTGCCAGCAGCCCGAAGGACGGGGGTATTCAAGAGACCCAGTACTTC. Its translation: CASSPKDGGIQETQYF.

The rearrangement links TRBV9 to TRBJ1-4; D is possibly TRBD1 (5 bases). Per germline, CDR1 SGDLS and CDR2 YYNGEE. The CDR3 consists of 13 residues. The germline V and J ends were trimmed by 0 bases and 5 bases, with 5 bases remaining between them. The CDR3 reads CASSVGQNEKLFF. The CDR3 nucleotides read TGTGCCAGCAGCGTAGGACAGAATGAAAAACTGTTTTTT.

This sequence joins TRBV6-5 and TRBJ1-1; D possibly corresponds to TRBD1 (5 bases). Germline CDR1 MNHEY, CDR2 SVGAGI. The CDR3 has 13 amino acids. The V end was cut by 2 bases, the J end by 7 bases, with 11 bases between. The DNA for the CDR3 is TGTGCCAGCAGTTACGGGGGTCGAGGTGAAGCTTTCTTT. Protein product: CASSYGGRGEAFF.

This chain joins TRBV5-5 and TRBJ1-2; D is undetermined. The CDR3 loop spans 14 amino acids. The germline gives CDR1 SGHKS, CDR2 YYEKEE (reference sequence). V lost 1 base, J lost 0 bases, and 7 bases lay in between. The CDR3 DNA follows: TGTGCCAGCAGCTTGTTTACAGCTAACTATGGCTACACCTTC. This sequence encodes CASSLFTANYGYTF.

V usage is TRBV9 and J usage is TRBJ2-1, with unresolved D. Looked up from germline, CDR1 is SGDLS and CDR2 is YYNGEE. V gave up 3 bases and J gave up 0 bases, with 10 bases separating them. The CDR3 is made up of 15 amino acids. The CDR3 DNA reads TGTGCCAGCAGCGCCAGCTTTGACTCCTACAATGAGCAGTTCTTC. This codes for CASSASFDSYNEQFF.

This rearrangement joins TRBV27 to TRBJ1-5, with D tentatively TRBD1 (5 bases). This CDR3 is 14 amino acids long. Germline V gene sequence: CDR1 MNHEY, CDR2 SMNVEV (reference sequence). The V gene lost 3 bases and the J gene lost 6 bases, with 12 bases spanning the gap. As DNA, the CDR3 is TGTGCCAGCAGTTTTCGCCAGGGAGGTCAGCCCCAGCATTTT. It is translated as CASSFRQGGQPQHF.